These 14 T cell receptor beta chains originate from one sample sequenced in a study of T cell responses to AZD1222 COVID-19 vaccine. Produced via immunoSEQ multiplex PCR; TCRdb's table is partial and in-frame only. The sample holds roughly 130,000 clones, 92% seen once. The sample was peripheral blood, taken on day 0 of AZD1222 vaccination. Receptor source: an adult in good health.

V usage is TRBV2 and J usage is TRBJ2-4; 13 bases line up with TRBD2. V lost 5 bases to trimming and J lost 6 bases; unmatched junction nucleotides: 7. This CDR3 contains 16 residues. Per germline, CDR1 SNHLY and CDR2 FYNNEI. CDR3 nucleotide sequence: TGTGCCAGCAGTTCCCGGACTAGCGGGGGCTCAAACATTCAGTACTTC. Its translation: CASSSRTSGGSNIQYF.

This chain links TRBV7-7 with TRBJ2-1, with TRBD2 identical over 8 bases. The germline V gene has CDR1 SSHAT and CDR2 FNYEAQ (reference sequence). This CDR3 comprises 16 residues. Losses at the gene ends were 5 bases for V and 6 bases for J; bases not matched to a gene: 12. CDR3 nucleotide sequence: TGTGCCAGCAGCAGACTGCCGGGACTAGGGATCAATGAGCAGTTCTTC. It yields the protein CASSRLPGLGINEQFF.

V gene TRBV28 combines with J gene TRBJ1-4; TRBD1 aligns across 9 bases. The CDR3 has 14 amino acids. Trimming removed 8 bases from V and 7 bases from J; junction bases left unmatched: 8. Germline CDR1 reads MDHEN; CDR2 reads SYDVKM. This CDR3 is CASGLTGGREKLFF. The CDR3 bases are TGTGCCAGCGGCTTGACAGGGGGGCGTGAAAAACTGTTTTTT.

V and J are TRBV10-3 and TRBJ2-7; TRBD1 agrees at 11 bases. The CDR3 has 15 residues. The germline gives CDR1 ENHRY, CDR2 SYGVKD. Trimming cost V 6 bases and J 6 bases; bases outside gene matches: 10. CDR3 sequence: CAIRQVPGQGVEQYF. The CDR3 DNA follows: TGTGCCATCAGACAAGTGCCGGGACAGGGGGTCGAGCAGTACTTC.

This chain connects TRBV28 to TRBJ2-5, with 10 bases that match TRBD1. The trim removed 5 bases at V and 3 bases at J, leaving 9 bases unmatched. The CDR3 extends over 16 amino acids. Germline V lookup: CDR1 MDHEN, CDR2 SYDVKM. The CDR3 coding sequence is TGTGCCAGCAGTACGATCCGGACAGGGGGAAAAGAGACCCAGTACTTC. Translation: CASSTIRTGGKETQYF.

This chain joins TRBV12-3 or TRBV12-4 and TRBJ1-4, with D possibly being TRBD1 (6 bases). The CDR3 is 13 amino acids. Trimming removed 2 bases at V and 10 bases at J, with 11 bases between. The CDR3 loop is CASSLRGAGKLFF. CDR3 DNA sequence: TGTGCCAGCAGTTTACGGGGGGCGGGAAAACTGTTTTTT.

The CDR3 bases are TGTGCCTGCAAGTGGGTCTTGAAGGAAAAACTGTTTTTT. It yields the protein CACKWVLKEKLFF. This sequence joins TRBV30 and TRBJ1-4; D ambiguous. V was clipped by 6 bases and J by 8 bases, with 16 bases between them. CDR1 and CDR2 from the germline V gene are GTSNPN and SVGIG (reference sequence). This CDR3 contains 13 residues.

The chain is built from TRBV4-1 and TRBJ1-5; 8 nucleotides match TRBD1. V shed 5 bases, J shed 7 bases, and the junction held 7 bases outside the gene matches. CDR1 and CDR2 (germline): MGHRA, YSYEKL. The CDR3 has 14 residues. The CDR3 sequence: CASSAGQGRQPQHF. The CDR3 nucleotides read TGCGCCAGCAGCGCAGGACAGGGACGCCAGCCCCAGCATTTT.

The J gene is TRBJ2-1, the V gene TRBV29-1; D may correspond to TRBD1 or TRBD2 (5 bases each). Germline CDR1 reads SQVTM; CDR2 reads ANQGSEA. This CDR3 comprises 12 residues. The germline V and J ends were trimmed by 3 bases and 6 bases, with 9 bases remaining between them. The CDR3 region has the DNA TGCAGCGTTGATCGGGGCGGCAATGAGCAGTTCTTC. This codes for CSVDRGGNEQFF.

The chain joins TRBV30 to TRBJ2-2, with D possibly being TRBD2 (6 bases). CDR3 length equals 12 residues. Germline CDR1 is GTSNPN and CDR2 is SVGIG (reference sequence). V was shortened by 3 bases and J by 6 bases, with 8 bases between the two germline ends. CDR3 in DNA: TGTGCCTGGAGGGGGGAGGCCGGGGAGCTGTTTTTT. Amino acids: CAWRGEAGELFF.

The chain has TRBV7-9 and TRBJ2-3; D is undetermined. Per germline, CDR1 SEHNR and CDR2 FQNEAQ (reference sequence). Trimming took off 2 bases at V and 1 base at J, with 7 bases between the two ends. CDR3 size: 14 residues. The CDR3 DNA is TGTGCCAGCAGCTTACCAGTGGGCACAGATACGCAGTATTTT. It specifies CASSLPVGTDTQYF.

V gene TRBV2 combines with J gene TRBJ1-2, with a possible D match to TRBD1 (6 bases). V lost 4 bases, J lost 4 bases, and 13 bases lay in between. CDR1 and CDR2 (germline): SNHLY, FYNNEI. The CDR3 spans 14 residues. The CDR3 DNA reads TGTGCCAGCAGTGGTGTGGACAGAGGCTATGGCTACACCTTC. This translates into CASSGVDRGYGYTF. The full variable domain, its missing parts supplied by reference TRBV2 and TRBJ1-2, is EPEVTQTPSHQVTQMGQEVILRCVPISNHLYFYWYRQILGQKVEFLVSFYNNEISEKSEIFDDQFSVERPDGSNFTLKIRSTKLEDSAMYFCASSGVDRGYGYTFGSGTRLTVV.

This chain uses TRBV12-3 or TRBV12-4 with TRBJ1-1, with D perhaps matching TRBD1 (5 bases). The length of the CDR3 is 13 residues. Trimming removed 3 bases from V and 1 base from J, with 6 bases in between. The chain's CDR3 is CASSFDRNTEAFF. The CDR3 nucleotides are TGTGCCAGCAGTTTTGACAGGAACACTGAAGCTTTCTTT.

This chain links TRBV11-2 with TRBJ2-5; D is perhaps TRBD1 (6 bases). The germline CDR1 and CDR2 sequences are SGHAT and FQNNGV. Trimming took 0 bases from V and 5 from J, leaving 10 bases between them. The CDR3 spans 14 residues. CDR3: CASSLDPGVETQYF. In DNA, the CDR3 is TGTGCCAGCAGCTTAGATCCAGGGGTGGAGACCCAGTACTTC. The full variable domain, its missing parts supplied by reference TRBV11-2 and TRBJ2-5, is EAGVAQSPRYKIIEKRQSVAFWCNPISGHATLYWYQQILGQGPKLLIQFQNNGVVDDSQLPKDRFSAERLKGVDSTLKIQPAKLEDSAVYLCASSLDPGVETQYFGPGTRLLVL.